This entry features one T cell receptor beta chain sequence. The data originate from a study of T cell responses to AZD1222 COVID-19 vaccine. Sequencing used immunoSEQ multiplex PCR; TCRdb keeps in-frame clones, though not all of them. Of over 85,000 clones in the sample, approximately 85% were seen once. This CDR3 spans 14 amino acids. In germline, CDR1 is LGHDT, CDR2 YNNKEL (reference sequence). The V gene lost 6 bases and the J gene lost 1 base, with 12 bases spanning the gap. The sequence derives from an adult in good health. Material: peripheral blood, obtained on day 0 of AZD1222 vaccination. The chain links TRBV3-1 (or the pseudogene TRBV3-2) to TRBJ1-1, with D possibly TRBD1 on 6 matching bases. The CDR3 DNA is TGTGCCAGCAGGGGAACGGACAGGAACACTGAAGCTTTCTTT. This sequence encodes CASRGTDRNTEAFF.